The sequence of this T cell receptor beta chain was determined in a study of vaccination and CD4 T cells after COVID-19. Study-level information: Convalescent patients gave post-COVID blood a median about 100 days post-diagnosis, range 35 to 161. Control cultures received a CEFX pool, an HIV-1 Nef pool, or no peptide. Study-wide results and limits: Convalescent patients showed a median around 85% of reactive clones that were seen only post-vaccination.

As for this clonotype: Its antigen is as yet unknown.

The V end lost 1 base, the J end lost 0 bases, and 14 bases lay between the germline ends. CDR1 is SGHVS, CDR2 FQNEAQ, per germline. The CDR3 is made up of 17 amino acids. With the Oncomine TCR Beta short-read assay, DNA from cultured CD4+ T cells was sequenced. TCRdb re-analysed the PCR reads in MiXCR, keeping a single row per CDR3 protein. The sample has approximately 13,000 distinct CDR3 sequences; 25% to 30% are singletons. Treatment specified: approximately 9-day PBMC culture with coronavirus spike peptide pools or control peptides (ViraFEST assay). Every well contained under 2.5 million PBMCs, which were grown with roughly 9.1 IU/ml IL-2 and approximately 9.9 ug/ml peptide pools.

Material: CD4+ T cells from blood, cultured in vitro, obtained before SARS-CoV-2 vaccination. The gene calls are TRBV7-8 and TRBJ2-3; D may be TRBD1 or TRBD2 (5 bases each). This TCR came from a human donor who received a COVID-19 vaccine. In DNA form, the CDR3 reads TGTGCCAGCAGCTTAGATCATCGGGGCAGGAGCACAGATACGCAGTATTTT. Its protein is CASSLDHRGRSTDTQYF.